These 18 T cell receptor beta chains originate from one sample sequenced in a study of shared clonotypes between healthy human individuals. Repertoires were generated with immunoSEQ multiplex PCR, while TCRdb's copy carries only in-frame clones and drops some. The sample holds 2,500,000 or so clones, roughly 93% seen once. Material: naive CD4+ T cells from PBMCs. The subset denotes: CD45RA+ positively selected. The receptors originated from a man aged 18-30 years in good health. Some clones in this sample may be carry-over from other donors' samples.

The gene calls are TRBV2 and TRBJ2-1; 11 bases fit TRBD1. The ends lost 6 bases at V and 4 bases at J; junction bases unmatched: 8. The germline CDR1 and CDR2 sequences are SNHLY and FYNNEI. The CDR3 has 16 residues. The DNA of the CDR3 is TGTGCCAGCAGGGGTCCCCGGGACAGGGGGTACAATGAGCAGTTCTTC. It yields the protein CASRGPRDRGYNEQFF.

This clone was observed a handful of times. V usage is TRBV29-1 and J usage is TRBJ1-1, with D maybe TRBD1 (6 bases). V was cut by 1 base and J by 3 bases, with 15 bases left in between. The CDR3 totals 15 residues. CDR1 is SQVTM, CDR2 ANQGSEA, per germline. The CDR3 sequence: CSVEGWGAVYTEAFF. CDR3 bases: TGCAGCGTTGAAGGCTGGGGGGCGGTCTACACTGAAGCTTTCTTT.

V is TRBV28 and J is TRBJ1-5; perhaps TRBD1 as D (6 bases). V was shortened by 7 bases and J by 3 bases, with 10 bases between the two germline ends. In germline, CDR1 is MDHEN, CDR2 SYDVKM. The CDR3 length is 13 residues. The CDR3 loop reads CASTRGPNQPQHF. The CDR3 region has the DNA TGTGCCAGCACCAGGGGTCCCAATCAGCCCCAGCATTTT.

This clone was observed once. This chain links TRBV4-3 with TRBJ2-3; D may be TRBD2 (5 bases). The ends were cut back, 1 base at V and 6 bases at J, with 11 bases in the middle. This CDR3 has 14 residues. Per the germline V gene, CDR1 is LGHNA and CDR2 is YSLEER. The DNA for the CDR3 is TGCGCCAGCAGCCAAGGTCGGGGAGAGGATACGCAGTATTTT. Translation gives CASSQGRGEDTQYF.

The chain links TRBV6-1 to TRBJ2-1; perhaps D is TRBD1 or TRBD2 (5 bases each). Germline CDR1 and CDR2: MNHNS and SASEGT. V was trimmed by 3 bases and J by 0 bases, leaving 15 bases between them. CDR3 size: 17 residues. The CDR3 sequence is CASSDATRGLSYNEQFF. CDR3 DNA: TGTGCCAGCAGTGACGCCACGAGGGGTCTCTCCTACAATGAGCAGTTCTTC.

This chain links TRBV18 with TRBJ1-5, with D unclear. V shed 1 base and J shed 0 bases, with 10 bases lying between them. There are 16 residues in the CDR3. Germline assignment: CDR1 KGHSH and CDR2 LQKENI. The CDR3 loop is CASSPQGGDSNQPQHF. The CDR3 nucleotides are TGTGCCAGCTCACCACAGGGTGGGGATAGCAATCAGCCCCAGCATTTT.

The chain has TRBV14 and TRBJ1-1; no firm D call. Trimming took off 0 bases at V and 3 bases at J, with 11 bases between the two ends. Germline CDR1 reads SGHDN; CDR2 reads FVKESK. CDR3 length equals 15 residues. CDR3 in amino acids: CASSQETQFHTEAFF. The CDR3 DNA sequence: TGTGCCAGCAGCCAAGAGACACAGTTCCACACTGAAGCTTTCTTT.

The chain's CDR3 is CASSLIAGRNYEQYF. The CDR3, as DNA: TGTGCCAGCAGCTTAATAGCGGGCAGGAACTACGAGCAGTACTTC. The rearrangement joins TRBV11-2 to TRBJ2-7, with 7 bases that match TRBD2. The V and J ends lost 2 bases and 3 bases, in that order; junction bases with no gene match: 7. This CDR3 is built from 15 residues. CDR1 and CDR2 from the germline V gene are SGHAT and FQNNGV.

To note about this clone: Different DNA sequences within this sample yield the same CDR3. The chain carries TRBV4-3 and TRBJ2-7; D is possibly TRBD2 (7 bases). Germline assignment: CDR1 LGHNA and CDR2 YSLEER. V shed 0 bases and J shed 7 bases, with 10 bases lying between them. This CDR3 spans 13 amino acids. The CDR3 DNA follows: TGCGCCAGCAGCCAAGAAGGGGGAGGGGAGCAGTACTTC. Its protein is CASSQEGGGEQYF.

The chain carries TRBV19 and TRBJ2-2, with D unresolved. The CDR3 covers 12 residues. In germline, CDR1 is LNHDA, CDR2 SQIVND (reference sequence). The ends were cut back, 6 bases at V and 7 bases at J, with 9 bases in the middle. CDR3 sequence reads: CASSPQLGELFF. CDR3 sequence (DNA): TGTGCCAGTAGCCCACAGCTCGGGGAGCTGTTTTTT.

The rearrangement joins TRBV5-1 to TRBJ2-1, with 9 nucleotides matching TRBD2. Germline-derived CDR1 and CDR2 are SGHRS and YFSETQ. V lost 0 bases, J lost 9 bases, and 7 bases stayed unmatched. The CDR3 has 15 amino acids. CDR3 sequence (DNA): TGCGCCAGCAGCTTGGTGGTAGCGGGAGTTTCTGAGCAGTTCTTC. Its translation is CASSLVVAGVSEQFF.

The gene calls are TRBV10-2 and TRBJ2-1; D is uncertain. CDR3 length equals 15 residues. Germline values: CDR1 WSHSY, CDR2 SAAADI. V was trimmed by 7 bases and J by 8 bases, leaving 21 bases between them. CDR3 DNA: TGCGCCAGCACGGCTGGTCTACCCGCCCCGGATGAGCAGTTCTTC. This translates into CASTAGLPAPDEQFF.

V gene TRBV4-2 combines with J gene TRBJ2-3, with 9 bases matching TRBD1. After removal of 2 bases from V and 6 bases from J, the junction contained 12 bases not matched to a gene. The CDR3 runs 17 residues. Germline V gene sequence: CDR1 LGHNA, CDR2 YNFKEQ. The CDR3 is CASSQPLTGGGGDTQYF. The DNA of the CDR3 is TGTGCCAGCAGCCAACCCCTCACAGGGGGCGGCGGGGATACGCAGTATTTT.

The chain is built from TRBV2 and TRBJ2-1, with TRBD2 identical over 10 bases. Germline CDR1 reads SNHLY; CDR2 reads FYNNEI. The CDR3 spans 14 residues. V trimming: 6 bases; J trimming: 10 bases; junction bases outside the gene matches: 9. CDR3 DNA sequence: TGTGCCAGCAGGGTAGCTAGCGGGAGTGGCGAGCAGTTCTTC. Its translation: CASRVASGSGEQFF.

This chain connects TRBV30 to TRBJ1-2, with D tentatively TRBD1 (6 bases). Germline loops: CDR1 GTSNPN, CDR2 SVGIG (reference sequence). The CDR3 runs to 14 residues. The V end was cut by 8 bases, the J end by 2 bases, with 18 bases between. Here the CDR3 DNA reads TGTGCCCGTACTCACCGGGGGCTGAACTATGGCTACACCTTC. Protein sequence: CARTHRGLNYGYTF.

The rearrangement uses TRBV5-1 and TRBJ2-7; the D is unclear. V lost 7 bases to trimming and J lost 2 bases, with 16 bases between them. The germline gives CDR1 SGHRS, CDR2 YFSETQ. The CDR3 length is 14 residues. CDR3 coding DNA: TGCGCCAGCCGCCCCTTACCGTCTGCCTACGAGCAGTACTTC. Amino acid sequence: CASRPLPSAYEQYF.

The CDR3 region has the DNA TGTGCCAGCAAAAAGGGGGCCAACCCCGGCAATGAGCAGTTCTTC. Translated: CASKKGANPGNEQFF. The chain combines TRBV6-5 with TRBJ2-1; TRBD1 matches at 7 bases. The CDR3 totals 15 residues. The germline gives CDR1 MNHEY, CDR2 SVGAGI. The junction had 12 bases not matched to a gene; V was cut back by 7 bases and J by 6 bases.

This clone occurred once. The V call is TRBV9, the J call TRBJ2-5, with a weak D call TRBD1 (5 bases). V dropped 1 base and J dropped 0 bases, with 7 bases sitting between them. CDR1 and CDR2 from the germline V gene are SGDLS and YYNGEE. The CDR3 is 14 residues long. The CDR3, as DNA: TGTGCCAGCAGCGTAACAGGTAACCAAGAGACCCAGTACTTC. This encodes CASSVTGNQETQYF.